This is a list of T cell receptor beta chains from one sample in a study of a mutant IDH1 vaccine in newly diagnosed glioma. Clones were sequenced by immunoSEQ multiplex PCR, and TCRdb holds only the in-frame ones, with some missing. The sample shows about 84,000 clones, 81% of them seen only once. What these receptors recognize is not known. This specimen consisted of PBMCs, obtained from a glioma patient whose treatment included an IDH1 peptide vaccine. Source of these receptors: a man aged 35-49 years with glioma. Each CDR3 is given with its conserved first and last residue. Each record gives: J gene, clone size, V gene, D gene, CDR3 DNA, CDR3 protein. A D gene is named only where the DNA matches it firmly. The size field is filled for only some rows; it gives once, few, many or a size class.

j_gene: TRBJ2-7
abundance: once
v_gene: TRBV7-6
d_gene: -
CDR3nt: TGTGCCAGCAGCTTAGCGCCGGCAACCTACGAGCAGTACTTC
CDR3aa: CASSLAPATYEQYF

j_gene: TRBJ2-1
abundance: -
v_gene: TRBV7-2
d_gene: -
CDR3nt: TGTGCCAGCAATGCACAGGGTGCCTCCTACAATGAGCAGTTCTTC
CDR3aa: CASNAQGASYNEQFF

j_gene: TRBJ1-2
abundance: -
v_gene: TRBV29-1
d_gene: -
CDR3nt: TGCAGCGTTGAAATAGGAGGGAGCTCAAATGGCTACACCTTC
CDR3aa: CSVEIGGSSNGYTF

j_gene: TRBJ1-1
abundance: -
v_gene: TRBV13
d_gene: TRBD1
CDR3nt: TGTGCCAGCAGCCCTAGTGGGGACAGGGGTTTCGTCAGACCTGAAGCTTTCTTT
CDR3aa: CASSPSGDRGFVRPEAFF

j_gene: TRBJ1-1
abundance: few
v_gene: TRBV30
d_gene: -
CDR3nt: TGTGCCTGGACCAGGGCGAACACTGAAGCTTTCTTT
CDR3aa: CAWTRANTEAFF

j_gene: TRBJ2-7
abundance: once
v_gene: TRBV10-3
d_gene: -
CDR3nt: TGTGCCACCTTGGACCTCCCCTACGAGCAGTACTTC
CDR3aa: CATLDLPYEQYF

j_gene: TRBJ2-7
abundance: -
v_gene: TRBV4-2
d_gene: -
CDR3nt: TGTGCCAGCAGCCAAGACGAGGGTTGGGCGAGTCGATCCTACGAGCAGTACTTC
CDR3aa: CASSQDEGWASRSYEQYF

j_gene: TRBJ1-2
abundance: -
v_gene: TRBV4-2
d_gene: TRBD1
CDR3nt: TGTGCCAGCAGCCAAGATGGCGGACAGGGGACTACTAACTATGGCTACACCTTC
CDR3aa: CASSQDGGQGTTNYGYTF

j_gene: TRBJ1-1
abundance: few
v_gene: TRBV30
d_gene: -
CDR3nt: TGTGCCTGGAGTGTAGAGGGCACTGAAGCTTTCTTT
CDR3aa: CAWSVEGTEAFF

j_gene: TRBJ1-1
abundance: few
v_gene: TRBV5-1
d_gene: -
CDR3nt: TGCGCCAGCGGAGACGGCGTTTTAGGGAACACTGAAGCTTTCTTT
CDR3aa: CASGDGVLGNTEAFF

j_gene: TRBJ2-3
abundance: -
v_gene: TRBV5-1
d_gene: -
CDR3nt: TGCGCCAGCAGCTTACCCACAGATACGCAGTATTTT
CDR3aa: CASSLPTDTQYF

j_gene: TRBJ2-1
abundance: -
v_gene: TRBV30
d_gene: -
CDR3nt: TGTGCCTGGAGGGGACCTTACAATGAGCAGTTCTTC
CDR3aa: CAWRGPYNEQFF

j_gene: TRBJ2-5
abundance: -
v_gene: TRBV6-5
d_gene: TRBD2
CDR3nt: TGTGCCAGCAGTTACTCTGCTAGCGGGGGCCCCCCGTACTTC
CDR3aa: CASSYSASGGPPYF

j_gene: TRBJ2-2
abundance: -
v_gene: TRBV4-1
d_gene: -
CDR3nt: TGCGCCAGCAGTTTCCCTTGGGCGAACACCGGGGAGCTGTTTTTT
CDR3aa: CASSFPWANTGELFF

j_gene: TRBJ2-1
abundance: -
v_gene: TRBV19
d_gene: -
CDR3nt: TGTGCCAGCAGGCCAGGGATTTCCTACAATGAGCAGTTCTTC
CDR3aa: CASRPGISYNEQFF

j_gene: TRBJ1-5
abundance: -
v_gene: TRBV18
d_gene: -
CDR3nt: TGTGCCGGTTCACAGTCCGGGGAGCCCCAGCATTTT
CDR3aa: CAGSQSGEPQHF

j_gene: TRBJ1-4
abundance: -
v_gene: TRBV9
d_gene: -
CDR3nt: TGTGCCAGCAGCGTAGTCGGACAAGCGGGGGAAAAACTGTTTTTT
CDR3aa: CASSVVGQAGEKLFF

j_gene: TRBJ1-5
abundance: -
v_gene: TRBV5-4
d_gene: -
CDR3nt: TGTGCCAGCAGCTCAGGGTCAGGGAATCAGCCCCAGCATTTT
CDR3aa: CASSSGSGNQPQHF

j_gene: TRBJ1-1
abundance: few
v_gene: TRBV6-1
d_gene: TRBD1
CDR3nt: TGTGCCAGCACTGACAGGGTAGTTACTGAAGCTTTCTTT
CDR3aa: CASTDRVVTEAFF

j_gene: TRBJ2-6
abundance: -
v_gene: TRBV28
d_gene: -
CDR3nt: TGTGCCACCTGGTCCCCTGGGGCCAACGTCCTGACTTTC
CDR3aa: CATWSPGANVLTF

j_gene: TRBJ2-7
abundance: -
v_gene: TRBV5-1
d_gene: TRBD2
CDR3nt: TGCGCCAGCAGCTCCAGGACTAGCGGGACCTACGAGCAGTACTTC
CDR3aa: CASSSRTSGTYEQYF

j_gene: TRBJ1-6
abundance: -
v_gene: TRBV11-2
d_gene: TRBD1
CDR3nt: TGTGCCAGCAGCTCCCGGACAGGGGTTGTCCCACATCGTAATTCACCCCTCCACTTT
CDR3aa: CASSSRTGVVPHRNSPLHF

j_gene: TRBJ2-3
abundance: -
v_gene: TRBV2
d_gene: -
CDR3nt: TGTGCCAGCAAGAGGACAGAGGTGGATACGCAGTATTTT
CDR3aa: CASKRTEVDTQYF

j_gene: TRBJ1-1
abundance: -
v_gene: TRBV10-1
d_gene: -
CDR3nt: TGCGCCAGCAAGGGTATGAACACTGAAGCTTTCTTT
CDR3aa: CASKGMNTEAFF

j_gene: TRBJ1-2
abundance: -
v_gene: TRBV6-5
d_gene: -
CDR3nt: TGTGCCAGCAGTTCAACTAACTATGGCTACACCTTC
CDR3aa: CASSSTNYGYTF

j_gene: TRBJ1-5
abundance: -
v_gene: TRBV9
d_gene: -
CDR3nt: TGTGCCAGCAGCGCGACCATTAGCAATCAGCCCCAGCATTTT
CDR3aa: CASSATISNQPQHF

j_gene: TRBJ2-3
abundance: -
v_gene: TRBV5-4
d_gene: -
CDR3nt: TGTGCCAGCAGCTTGCCCGACGGGGGCAGTCTCACAGATACGCAGTATTTT
CDR3aa: CASSLPDGGSLTDTQYF

j_gene: TRBJ1-1
abundance: -
v_gene: TRBV14
d_gene: -
CDR3nt: TGTGCCAGCAGCCAAGAGTCCAGGAACACTGAAGCTTTCTTT
CDR3aa: CASSQESRNTEAFF

j_gene: TRBJ1-2
abundance: -
v_gene: TRBV27
d_gene: TRBD1
CDR3nt: TGTGCCAGCAAGACAGGGGGCTATGACTACACCTTC
CDR3aa: CASKTGGYDYTF

j_gene: TRBJ1-4
abundance: -
v_gene: TRBV4-1
d_gene: -
CDR3nt: TGCGCCAGCAGCCTAGACGGTGCAACTAATGAAAAACTGTTTTTT
CDR3aa: CASSLDGATNEKLFF

j_gene: TRBJ1-1
abundance: few
v_gene: TRBV7-2
d_gene: TRBD1
CDR3nt: TGTGCCAGCAGCCTCACTGGGACAGCACAGAACACTGAAGCTTTCTTT
CDR3aa: CASSLTGTAQNTEAFF

j_gene: TRBJ2-3
abundance: once
v_gene: TRBV9
d_gene: -
CDR3nt: TGTGCCAGCAGCTCCGGTCTAGCTGACCTCACAGATACGCAGTATTTT
CDR3aa: CASSSGLADLTDTQYF

j_gene: TRBJ2-3
abundance: once
v_gene: TRBV4-1
d_gene: -
CDR3nt: TGCGCCAGCAGCCGTCTAGCAGAGGGCACAGATACGCAGTATTTT
CDR3aa: CASSRLAEGTDTQYF

j_gene: TRBJ2-4
abundance: -
v_gene: TRBV5-4
d_gene: -
CDR3nt: TGTGCCAGCAGCTTGGGTGCCGGTTCTGTCATTCAGTACTTC
CDR3aa: CASSLGAGSVIQYF

j_gene: TRBJ2-5
abundance: -
v_gene: TRBV19
d_gene: TRBD1
CDR3nt: TGTGCCAGTAGTCAGCGGACAGGGGCGATAGGGGAGACCCAGTACTTC
CDR3aa: CASSQRTGAIGETQYF

j_gene: TRBJ2-1
abundance: -
v_gene: TRBV6-4
d_gene: -
CDR3nt: TGTGCCAGCCGACCTTCAGCGGGCTCCTACAATGAGCAGTTCTTC
CDR3aa: CASRPSAGSYNEQFF

j_gene: TRBJ2-3
abundance: -
v_gene: TRBV7-2
d_gene: -
CDR3nt: TGTGCCAGCAGCTTAGCCCCACTCACAGATACGCAGTATTTT
CDR3aa: CASSLAPLTDTQYF

j_gene: TRBJ1-4
abundance: -
v_gene: TRBV19
d_gene: -
CDR3nt: TGTGCCAGTAGTATCCTCGAAAGTCCTACTAATGAAAAACTGTTTTTT
CDR3aa: CASSILESPTNEKLFF

j_gene: TRBJ2-7
abundance: -
v_gene: TRBV7-2
d_gene: -
CDR3nt: TGTGCCAGCAGCTTAAGGCCGGGGGCCCACTACGAGCAGTACTTC
CDR3aa: CASSLRPGAHYEQYF

j_gene: TRBJ1-1
abundance: once
v_gene: TRBV7-2
d_gene: -
CDR3nt: TGTGCCAGCAGCCGTCTTGGACGGCAGAACACTGAAGCTTTCTTT
CDR3aa: CASSRLGRQNTEAFF

j_gene: TRBJ1-5
abundance: few
v_gene: TRBV2
d_gene: -
CDR3nt: TGTGCCAGCAGGGCCAGCAATCAGCCCCAGCATTTT
CDR3aa: CASRASNQPQHF

j_gene: TRBJ2-1
abundance: -
v_gene: TRBV5-1
d_gene: -
CDR3nt: TGCGCCAGCAGCTCAGGAGGGTTTGAGTTCTTC
CDR3aa: CASSSGGFEFF

j_gene: TRBJ2-3
abundance: -
v_gene: TRBV4-3
d_gene: TRBD2
CDR3nt: TGCGCCAGCAGCCAAGTCACTAGCGGGGGGAGGGATACGCAGTATTTT
CDR3aa: CASSQVTSGGRDTQYF

j_gene: TRBJ2-3
abundance: -
v_gene: TRBV19
d_gene: -
CDR3nt: TGTGCCAGTAAGGGGGGGGCCCGACGGAGCGATACGCAGTATTTT
CDR3aa: CASKGGARRSDTQYF

j_gene: TRBJ1-5
abundance: -
v_gene: TRBV28
d_gene: -
CDR3nt: TGTGCCAGCGCCGGCTACCATAGCAATCAGCCCCAGCATTTT
CDR3aa: CASAGYHSNQPQHF

j_gene: TRBJ2-7
abundance: -
v_gene: TRBV6-6
d_gene: -
CDR3nt: TGTGCCAGCAGTTTCGCCGGGACTCCAGCGCAGTACTTC
CDR3aa: CASSFAGTPAQYF

j_gene: TRBJ1-2
abundance: -
v_gene: TRBV2
d_gene: -
CDR3nt: TGTGCCAGCAGTGAAGCGCCTTCCACGGGCAACTATGGCTACACCTTC
CDR3aa: CASSEAPSTGNYGYTF

j_gene: TRBJ2-4
abundance: few
v_gene: TRBV29-1
d_gene: -
CDR3nt: TGCAGCACCCGGGCGGCCAAAAACATTCAGTACTTC
CDR3aa: CSTRAAKNIQYF